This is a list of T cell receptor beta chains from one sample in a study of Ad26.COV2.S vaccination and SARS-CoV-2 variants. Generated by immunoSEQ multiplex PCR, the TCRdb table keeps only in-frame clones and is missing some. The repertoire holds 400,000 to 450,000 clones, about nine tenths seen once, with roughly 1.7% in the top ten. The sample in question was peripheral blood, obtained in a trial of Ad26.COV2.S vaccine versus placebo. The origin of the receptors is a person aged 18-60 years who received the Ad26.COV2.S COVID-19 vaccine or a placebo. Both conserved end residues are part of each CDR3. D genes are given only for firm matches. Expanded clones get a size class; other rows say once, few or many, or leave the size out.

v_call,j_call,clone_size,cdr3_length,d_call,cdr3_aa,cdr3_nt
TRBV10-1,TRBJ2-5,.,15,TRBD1,CASSELAGGEETQYF,TGCGCCAGCAGTGAGTTGGCAGGGGGCGAAGAGACCCAGTACTTC
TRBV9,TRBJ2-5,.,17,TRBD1,CASSVPTGTGDKETQYF,TGTGCCAGCAGCGTCCCAACGGGGACAGGGGACAAAGAGACCCAGTACTTC
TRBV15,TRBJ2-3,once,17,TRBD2,CATSRGRTSGGADTQYF,TGTGCCACCAGCAGAGGGCGGACTAGCGGGGGGGCAGATACGCAGTATTTT
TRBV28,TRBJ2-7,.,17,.,CASTILRGKTGSYEQYF,TGTGCCAGCACCATTTTAAGGGGGAAGACCGGATCCTACGAGCAGTACTTC
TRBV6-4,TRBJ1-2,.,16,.,CASSDTLRGGNYGYTF,TGTGCCAGCAGTGACACACTACGGGGGGGGAACTATGGCTACACCTTC
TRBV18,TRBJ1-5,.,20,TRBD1,CASSPKRSLLDRGGNQPQHF,TGTGCCAGCTCACCTAAAAGGTCTCTCCTGGACAGGGGTGGCAATCAGCCCCAGCATTTT
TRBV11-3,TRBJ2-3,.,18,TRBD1,CASSHGFKTTGVTDTQYF,TGTGCCAGCAGCCACGGATTCAAAACTACAGGGGTGACAGATACGCAGTATTTT
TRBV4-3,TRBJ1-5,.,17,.,CASSPTGRGLSSQPQHF,TGCGCCAGCAGCCCTACCGGCAGGGGATTATCTAGTCAGCCCCAGCATTTT
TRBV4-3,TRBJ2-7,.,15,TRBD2,CASSQDHSGVHEQYF,TGCGCCAGCAGCCAAGATCACAGCGGGGTTCACGAGCAGTACTTC
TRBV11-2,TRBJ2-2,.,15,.,CASSHQTWDTGELFF,TGTGCCAGCAGCCACCAGACGTGGGACACCGGGGAGCTGTTTTTT
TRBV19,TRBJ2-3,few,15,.,CASSSRQGFTDTQYF,TGTGCCAGTAGTAGTCGTCAGGGTTTCACAGATACGCAGTATTTT
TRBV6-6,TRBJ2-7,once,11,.,CASSINYEQYF,TGTGCCAGCAGCATAAACTACGAGCAGTACTTC
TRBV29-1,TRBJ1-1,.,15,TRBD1,CSVVPGQTRNTEAFF,TGCAGCGTTGTCCCGGGACAGACTCGGAACACTGAAGCTTTCTTT
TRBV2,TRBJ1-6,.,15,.,CASSRLGQPSSPLHF,TGTGCCAGCAGTCGACTTGGACAGCCGAGTTCACCCCTCCACTTT
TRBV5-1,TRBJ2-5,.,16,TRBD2,CASSLLGTSGAETQYF,TGCGCCAGCAGCTTGCTCGGGACTAGCGGGGCGGAGACCCAGTACTTC
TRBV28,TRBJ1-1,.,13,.,CASRSEWDTEAFF,TGTGCCAGCAGGAGCGAGTGGGACACTGAAGCTTTCTTT
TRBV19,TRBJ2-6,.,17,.,CASSIGGGSSGANVLTF,TGTGCCAGTAGTATAGGGGGCGGCAGCTCTGGGGCCAACGTCCTGACTTTC
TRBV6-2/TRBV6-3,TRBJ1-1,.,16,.,CASSSFSRTDRAEAFF,TGTGCCAGCAGTTCCTTTTCCCGGACAGATCGAGCTGAAGCTTTCTTT
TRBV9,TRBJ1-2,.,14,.,CASSVYGSGYGYTF,TGTGCCAGCAGCGTTTACGGGAGCGGCTATGGCTACACCTTC
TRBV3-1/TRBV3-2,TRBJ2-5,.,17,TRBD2,CASSQDRLAGDQETQYF,TGTGCCAGCAGCCAAGACCGGCTAGCGGGGGATCAAGAGACCCAGTACTTC
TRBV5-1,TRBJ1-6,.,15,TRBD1,CASSPGQGGNSPLHF,TGCGCCAGCAGCCCAGGACAGGGAGGTAATTCACCCCTCCACTTT
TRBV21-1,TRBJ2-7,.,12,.,CAKKTNSYEQYF,TGTGCCAAAAAAACTAACTCCTACGAGCAGTACTTC
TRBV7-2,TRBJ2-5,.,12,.,CASSLSPGTQYF,TGTGCCAGCAGCTTATCCCCCGGGACCCAGTACTTC
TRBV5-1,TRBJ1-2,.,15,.,CASSLEYRTRYGYTF,TGCGCCAGCAGCTTAGAGTACAGAACTCGATATGGCTACACCTTC
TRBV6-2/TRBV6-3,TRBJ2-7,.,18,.,CASSYSSFLQGSLYEQYF,TGTGCCAGCAGTTACTCGAGTTTTCTGCAGGGTTCCCTCTACGAGCAGTACTTC
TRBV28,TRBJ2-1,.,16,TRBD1,CASRPTGTGTYNEQFF,TGTGCCAGCAGACCAACCGGGACAGGTACTTACAATGAGCAGTTCTTC
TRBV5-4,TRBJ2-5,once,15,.,CASNPMGRGQETQYF,TGTGCCAGCAACCCCATGGGGCGGGGACAAGAGACCCAGTACTTC
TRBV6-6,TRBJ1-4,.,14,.,CASAGVATNEKLFF,TGTGCCAGCGCCGGGGTTGCAACTAATGAAAAACTGTTTTTT
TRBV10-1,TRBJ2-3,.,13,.,CASSESLTDTQYF,TGCGCCAGCAGTGAGTCGCTTACAGATACGCAGTATTTT
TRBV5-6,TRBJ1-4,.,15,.,CASSFWRVHAEKLFF,TGTGCCAGCAGCTTTTGGAGGGTGCACGCCGAAAAACTGTTTTTT
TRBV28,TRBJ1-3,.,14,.,CASSLLYQGNTIYF,TGTGCCAGCAGTTTATTGTATCAGGGAAACACCATATATTTT